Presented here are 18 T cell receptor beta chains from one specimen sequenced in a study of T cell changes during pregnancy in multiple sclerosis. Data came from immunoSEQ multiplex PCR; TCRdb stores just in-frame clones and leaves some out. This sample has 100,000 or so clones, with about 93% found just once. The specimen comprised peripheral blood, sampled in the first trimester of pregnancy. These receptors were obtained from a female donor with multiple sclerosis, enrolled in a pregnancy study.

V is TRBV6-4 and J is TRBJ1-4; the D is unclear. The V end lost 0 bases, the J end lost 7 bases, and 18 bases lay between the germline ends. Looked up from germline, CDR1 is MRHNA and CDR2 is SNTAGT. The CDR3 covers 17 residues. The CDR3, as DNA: TGTGCCAGCAGTGACTCTAGGAGGGCGGCTTGCGGTGAAAAACTGTTTTTT. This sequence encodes CASSDSRRAACGEKLFF.

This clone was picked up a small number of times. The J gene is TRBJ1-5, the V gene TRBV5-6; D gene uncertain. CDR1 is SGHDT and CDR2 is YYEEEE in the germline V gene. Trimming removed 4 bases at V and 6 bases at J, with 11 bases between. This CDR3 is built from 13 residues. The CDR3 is CASSPGRGQPQHF. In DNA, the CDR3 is TGTGCCAGCAGCCCGGGCCGGGGTCAGCCCCAGCATTTT.

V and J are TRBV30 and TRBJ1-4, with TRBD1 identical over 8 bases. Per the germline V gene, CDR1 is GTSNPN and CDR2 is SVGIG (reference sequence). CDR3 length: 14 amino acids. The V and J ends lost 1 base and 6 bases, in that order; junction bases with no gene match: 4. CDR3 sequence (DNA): TGTGCCTGGAGTGGCGGACAGGGCGATGAAAAACTGTTTTTT. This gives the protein CAWSGGQGDEKLFF.

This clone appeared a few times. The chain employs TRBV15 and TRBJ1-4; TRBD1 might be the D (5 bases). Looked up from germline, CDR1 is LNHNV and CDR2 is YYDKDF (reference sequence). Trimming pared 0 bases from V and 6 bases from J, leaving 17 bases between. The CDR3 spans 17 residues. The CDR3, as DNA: TGTGCCACCAGCAGAGATACTGACACCGTAGGGGATGAAAAACTGTTTTTT. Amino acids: CATSRDTDTVGDEKLFF.

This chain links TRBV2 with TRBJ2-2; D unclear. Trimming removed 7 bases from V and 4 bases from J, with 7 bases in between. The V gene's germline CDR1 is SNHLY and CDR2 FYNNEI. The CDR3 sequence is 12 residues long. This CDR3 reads CASTYGTGELFF. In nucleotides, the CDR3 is TGTGCCAGCACCTACGGCACCGGGGAGCTGTTTTTT.

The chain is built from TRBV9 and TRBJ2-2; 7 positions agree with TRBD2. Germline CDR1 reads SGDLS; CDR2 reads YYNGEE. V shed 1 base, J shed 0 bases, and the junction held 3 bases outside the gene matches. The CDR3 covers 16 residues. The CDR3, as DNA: TGTGCCAGCAGCGTATGGGGGGGGACGAACACCGGGGAGCTGTTTTTT. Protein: CASSVWGGTNTGELFF.

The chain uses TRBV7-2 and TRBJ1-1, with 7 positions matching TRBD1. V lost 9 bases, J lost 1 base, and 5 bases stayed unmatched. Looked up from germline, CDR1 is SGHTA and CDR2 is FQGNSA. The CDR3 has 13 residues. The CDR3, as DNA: TGTGCCAGTCACCGGGACAGGAACACTGAAGCTTTCTTT. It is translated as CASHRDRNTEAFF.

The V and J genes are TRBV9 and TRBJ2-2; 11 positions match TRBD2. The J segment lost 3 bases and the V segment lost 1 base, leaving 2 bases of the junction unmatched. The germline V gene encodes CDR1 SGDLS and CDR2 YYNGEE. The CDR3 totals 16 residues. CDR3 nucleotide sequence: TGTGCCAGCAGCGTATTAGCGGGGGGGCACACCGGGGAGCTGTTTTTT. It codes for CASSVLAGGHTGELFF.

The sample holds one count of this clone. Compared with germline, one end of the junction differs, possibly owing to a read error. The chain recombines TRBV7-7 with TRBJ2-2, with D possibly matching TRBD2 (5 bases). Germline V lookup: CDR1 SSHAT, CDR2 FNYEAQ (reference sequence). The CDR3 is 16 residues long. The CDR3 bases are TGTGCTAGCAGCCCGGCCGCGGGTTCGAACACCGGGGAGCTGTTTTTT. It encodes CASSPAAGSNTGELFF.

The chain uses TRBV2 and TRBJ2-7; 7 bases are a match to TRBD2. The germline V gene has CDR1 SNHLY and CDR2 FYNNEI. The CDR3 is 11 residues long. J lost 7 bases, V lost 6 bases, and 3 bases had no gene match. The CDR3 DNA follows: TGTGCCAGCAGGGTGGGGGGGGAGCAGTACTTC. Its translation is CASRVGGEQYF.

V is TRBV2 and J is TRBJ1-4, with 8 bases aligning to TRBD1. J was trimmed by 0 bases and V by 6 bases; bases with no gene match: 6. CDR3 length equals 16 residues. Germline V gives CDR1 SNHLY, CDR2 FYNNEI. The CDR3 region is CASSTGTGATNEKLFF. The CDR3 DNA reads TGTGCCAGCAGCACCGGGACAGGAGCAACTAATGAAAAACTGTTTTTT.

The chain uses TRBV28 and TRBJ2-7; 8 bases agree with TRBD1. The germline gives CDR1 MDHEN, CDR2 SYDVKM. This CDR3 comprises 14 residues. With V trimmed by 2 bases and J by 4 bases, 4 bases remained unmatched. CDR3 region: CASSLQGAEYEQYF. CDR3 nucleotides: TGTGCCAGCAGTTTACAGGGGGCTGAGTACGAGCAGTACTTC.

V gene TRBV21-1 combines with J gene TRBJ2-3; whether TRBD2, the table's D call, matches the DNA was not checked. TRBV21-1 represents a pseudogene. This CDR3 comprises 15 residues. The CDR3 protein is CASSKGGGNTDTQYF. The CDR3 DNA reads TGTGCCAGCAGCAAAGGGGGAGGAAACACAGATACGCAGTATTTT.

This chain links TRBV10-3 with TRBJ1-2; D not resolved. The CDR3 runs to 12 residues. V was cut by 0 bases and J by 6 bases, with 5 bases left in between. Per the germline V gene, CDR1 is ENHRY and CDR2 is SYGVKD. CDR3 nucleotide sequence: TGTGCCATCAGTGAGTCGACTAATGGCTACACCTTC. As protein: CAISESTNGYTF.

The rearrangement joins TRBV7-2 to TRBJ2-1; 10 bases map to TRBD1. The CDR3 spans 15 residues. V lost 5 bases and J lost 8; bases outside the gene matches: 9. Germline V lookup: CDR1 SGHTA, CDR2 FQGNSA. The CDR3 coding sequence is TGTGCCAGCAGCGACCGGGACAGGGGTAAGGATGAGCAGTTCTTC. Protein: CASSDRDRGKDEQFF.

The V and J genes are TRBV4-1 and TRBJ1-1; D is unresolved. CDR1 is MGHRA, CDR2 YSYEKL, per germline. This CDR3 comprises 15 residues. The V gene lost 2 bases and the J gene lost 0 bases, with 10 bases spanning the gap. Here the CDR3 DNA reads TGCGCCAGCAGCCAAACGCATGGAGTGAACACTGAAGCTTTCTTT. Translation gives CASSQTHGVNTEAFF.

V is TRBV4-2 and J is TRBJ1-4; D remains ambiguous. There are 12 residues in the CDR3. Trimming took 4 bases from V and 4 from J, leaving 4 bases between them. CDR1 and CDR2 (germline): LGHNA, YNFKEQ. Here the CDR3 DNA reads TGTGCCAGCAGCCCCTTTAATGAAAAACTGTTTTTT. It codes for CASSPFNEKLFF.

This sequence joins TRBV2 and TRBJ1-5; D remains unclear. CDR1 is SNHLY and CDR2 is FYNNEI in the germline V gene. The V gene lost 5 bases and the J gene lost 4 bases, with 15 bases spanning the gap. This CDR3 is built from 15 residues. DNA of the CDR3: TGTGCCAGCAGTCTAGACCTGACGGATAATCAGCCCCAGCATTTT. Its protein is CASSLDLTDNQPQHF.